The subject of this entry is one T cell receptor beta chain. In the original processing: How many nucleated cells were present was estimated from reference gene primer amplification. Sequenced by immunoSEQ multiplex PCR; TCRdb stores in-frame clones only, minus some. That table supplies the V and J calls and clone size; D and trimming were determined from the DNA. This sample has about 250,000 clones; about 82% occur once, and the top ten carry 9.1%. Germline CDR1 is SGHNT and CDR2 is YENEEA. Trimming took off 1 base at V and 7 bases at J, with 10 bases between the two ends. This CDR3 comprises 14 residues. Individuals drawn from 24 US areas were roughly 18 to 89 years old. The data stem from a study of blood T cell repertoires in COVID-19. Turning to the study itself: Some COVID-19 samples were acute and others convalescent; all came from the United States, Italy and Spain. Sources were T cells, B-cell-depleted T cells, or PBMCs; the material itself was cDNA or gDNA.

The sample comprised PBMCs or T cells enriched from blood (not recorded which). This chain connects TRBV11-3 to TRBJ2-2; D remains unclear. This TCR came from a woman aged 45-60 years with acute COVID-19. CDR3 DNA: TGTGCCAGCAGCTTAGTGGCGGTTGGCGGGGAGCTGTTTTTT. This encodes CASSLVAVGGELFF. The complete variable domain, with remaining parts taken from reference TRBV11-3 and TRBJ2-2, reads EAGVVQSPRYKIIEKKQPVAFWCNPISGHNTLYWYLQNLGQGPELLIRYENEEAVDDSQLPKDRFSAERLKGVDSTLKIQPAELGDSAVYLCASSLVAVGGELFFGEGSRLTVL.